The 28 T cell receptor beta chains in this list originate from one sample, sequenced in a study of T cells expressing NK-cell markers (TCRdb year 2020). Receptors were amplified or captured by 5' RACE. Sequencing was performed on an Illumina HiSeq 2000. Through TCRdb reprocessing, the reads give one entry per CDR3 protein sequence; DNA is omitted. The table for this sample records roughly 300,000 distinct CDR3 sequences. The top ten clonotypes cover more than 3.5% of the sample. The sequencing sample was made of blood T cells: a sorted CD56 or NKG2C T cell subset, CD4+ or CD8+ T cells, or bulk PBMC T cells (not recorded which). The receptors come from a woman aged 18 to 75 in good health.

The chain carries TRBV7-3 and TRBJ2-1; lacking DNA, the TRBD2 call made by TCRdb goes unchecked. Germline-derived CDR1 and CDR2 are SGHTA and FQGTGA. CDR3 size: 14 residues. CDR3 residues: CASSPGGGGNEQFF.

The genes are TRBV27 and TRBJ2-3; with no DNA, the TCRdb D assignment of TRBD1 cannot be verified. This CDR3 comprises 15 residues. Germline CDR1 is MNHEY and CDR2 is SMNVEV (reference sequence). CDR3 region: CASSYRGISTDTQYF.

V usage is TRBV20-1 and J usage is TRBJ2-7; TCRdb returns TRBD1, unconfirmable since there is no DNA. This CDR3 is 14 amino acids long. Germline V CDR1 and CDR2: DFQATT, SNEGSKA (reference sequence). CDR3 sequence reads: CSARDRRTPYEQYF.

This chain connects TRBV2 to TRBJ2-5; lacking DNA, the TRBD1 call made by TCRdb goes unchecked. Germline V gives CDR1 SNHLY, CDR2 FYNNEI. CDR3 size: 12 residues. CDR3 region: CASTGQGETQYF.

The V gene is TRBV7-9, the J gene TRBJ1-2; TCRdb selects TRBD1, and the lack of DNA leaves this call unchecked. The CDR3 has 14 amino acids. CDR1 is SEHNR and CDR2 is FQNEAQ in the germline V gene (reference sequence). The CDR3 region is CASSPGQNSYGYTF.

The V gene is TRBV4-1, the J gene TRBJ1-1. The germline V gene encodes CDR1 MGHRA and CDR2 YSYEKL. The CDR3 consists of 15 residues. The CDR3 spells CASSSRAGENTEAFF.

The chain joins TRBV30 to TRBJ1-1; the TCRdb call, TRBD1, lacks DNA for checking. The CDR3 has 13 amino acids. Germline loops: CDR1 GTSNPN, CDR2 SVGIG (reference sequence). CDR3 amino acids: CAWRGGQYTEAFF.

V is TRBV7-7 and J is TRBJ2-2; TCRdb's D gene call, TRBD1, goes unchecked for lack of DNA. This CDR3 has 14 amino acids. Germline CDR1 SSHAT, CDR2 FNYEAQ (reference sequence). CDR3 loop: CASSSTGNPGELFF.

The V call is TRBV7-3, the J call TRBJ1-1; TCRdb's D call, TRBD1, is unchecked because there is no DNA. CDR1 and CDR2 (germline): SGHTA, FQGTGA. The CDR3 loop spans 13 amino acids. This CDR3 is CASGDTMYTEAFF.

The chain recombines TRBV9 with TRBJ2-1; absent DNA, TCRdb's TRBD1 call cannot be checked. The length of the CDR3 is 15 residues. CDR1 is SGDLS and CDR2 is YYNGEE in the germline V gene. The chain's CDR3 is CASSVSPGGDNEQFF.

The chain couples TRBV12-3 or TRBV12-4 to TRBJ2-7; TCRdb's D call, TRBD1, is unchecked because there is no DNA. This CDR3 comprises 15 residues. The CDR3 here is CASSFWDRGRDEQYF.

V and J are TRBV20-1 and TRBJ1-5; the TCRdb D gene call, TRBD1, has no DNA to confirm it. CDR3 size: 14 residues. Germline lookup yields CDR1 DFQATT and CDR2 SNEGSKA (reference sequence). The CDR3 sequence is CSAPNGEGNQPQHF.

V usage is TRBV15 and J usage is TRBJ2-5; TCRdb's D gene call, TRBD2, goes unchecked for lack of DNA. Germline CDR1 is LNHNV and CDR2 is YYDKDF (reference sequence). The CDR3 has 15 amino acids. CDR3 amino acids: CATSPRRGTQETQYF. The variable domain in full, completed from reference TRBV15 and TRBJ2-5, reads DAMVIQNPRYQVTQFGKPVTLSCSQTLNHNVMYWYQQKSSQAPKLLFHYYDKDFNNEADTPDNFQSRRPNTSFCFLDIRSPGLGDTAMYLCATSPRRGTQETQYFGPGTRLLVL.

The V call is TRBV28, the J call TRBJ2-5; the TCRdb D gene call, TRBD1, has no DNA to confirm it. Germline-derived CDR1 and CDR2 are MDHEN and SYDVKM. The CDR3 totals 14 residues. This chain's CDR3 is CASSPRTGLETQYF.

The rearrangement uses TRBV5-1 and TRBJ2-3. Germline lookup yields CDR1 SGHRS and CDR2 YFSETQ. CDR3 size: 15 residues. This CDR3 reads CASSIMNSDTDTQYF.

The chain joins TRBV20-1 to TRBJ2-3; without DNA, the TCRdb call of TRBD1 cannot be checked. Germline CDR1 reads DFQATT; CDR2 reads SNEGSKA (reference sequence). The CDR3 spans 14 residues. This CDR3 is CSARSQGARDTQYF.

This rearrangement joins TRBV25-1 to TRBJ2-2; checking the TCRdb D call of TRBD2 is not possible without DNA. This CDR3 comprises 16 residues. Germline lookup yields CDR1 MGHDK and CDR2 SYGVNS. The chain's CDR3 is CASSEYGTGAPGELFF.

This chain uses TRBV7-2 with TRBJ2-7; TCRdb calls TRBD2, which cannot be checked without DNA. This CDR3 has 14 amino acids. The germline V gene has CDR1 SGHTA and CDR2 FQGNSA. CDR3 in amino acids: CASSLGLAGYEQYF.

The chain is built from TRBV5-4 and TRBJ1-1; TCRdb outputs TRBD1, but without DNA this stays unchecked. The germline CDR1 and CDR2 sequences are SGHNT and YYREEE (reference sequence). The CDR3 runs to 15 residues. The CDR3 protein is CASSKGGNLNTEAFF.

The genes are TRBV11-1 and TRBJ2-2; TCRdb indicates TRBD2, and absent DNA this call remains unverified. CDR3 length: 18 residues. The V gene's germline CDR1 is SGHAT and CDR2 FQDESV (reference sequence). The CDR3 region is CASSARVGARPNTGELFF.

This sequence joins TRBV20-1 and TRBJ2-3; the D call from TCRdb, TRBD1, cannot be confirmed without DNA. Germline V gene lookup returns CDR1 DFQATT and CDR2 SNEGSKA (reference sequence). CDR3 length equals 15 residues. This CDR3 reads CSARKRTGEGDTQYF.

The chain combines TRBV12-3 or TRBV12-4 with TRBJ1-6; lacking DNA, the TRBD1 call made by TCRdb goes unchecked. The CDR3 length is 15 residues. The CDR3 sequence: CASSPGTGFYSPLHF.

The V and J genes are TRBV18 and TRBJ2-7; TCRdb indicates TRBD1, and absent DNA this call remains unverified. This CDR3 has 13 amino acids. CDR1 KGHSH and CDR2 LQKENI come from the germline V gene. The CDR3 reads CASSPGPFYEQYF.

CDR3 sequence: CASSPMGQAFSGANVLTF. The rearrangement joins TRBV14 to TRBJ2-6; without DNA, the TCRdb call of TRBD1 cannot be checked. The CDR3 runs to 18 residues. Per germline, CDR1 SGHDN and CDR2 FVKESK.

This chain joins TRBV15 and TRBJ1-2. The CDR3 runs to 15 residues. The germline V gene has CDR1 LNHNV and CDR2 YYDKDF (reference sequence). The chain's CDR3 is CATSLVGTLNYGYTF. Based on the CDR3 plus reference TRBV15 and TRBJ1-2, the full variable domain is DAMVIQNPRYQVTQFGKPVTLSCSQTLNHNVMYWYQQKSSQAPKLLFHYYDKDFNNEADTPDNFQSRRPNTSFCFLDIRSPGLGDTAMYLCATSLVGTLNYGYTFGSGTRLTVV.

This sequence joins TRBV18 and TRBJ1-2; the D call of TRBD1 rests on TCRdb alone, since no DNA is present to check it. This CDR3 is 16 amino acids long. CDR1 is KGHSH and CDR2 is LQKENI in the germline V gene. The CDR3 loop reads CASSLTGTGSTYGYTF.

The chain links TRBV5-1 to TRBJ2-3; TCRdb picks TRBD1, but there is no DNA to check that call. The germline gives CDR1 SGHRS, CDR2 YFSETQ. The length of the CDR3 is 16 residues. The chain's CDR3 is CASSARGEVSTDTQYF.

The genes are TRBV28 and TRBJ2-5; TCRdb returns TRBD2, unconfirmable since there is no DNA. The CDR3 spans 14 residues. Germline V lookup: CDR1 MDHEN, CDR2 SYDVKM. The CDR3 loop reads CASSRTSGRETQYF.